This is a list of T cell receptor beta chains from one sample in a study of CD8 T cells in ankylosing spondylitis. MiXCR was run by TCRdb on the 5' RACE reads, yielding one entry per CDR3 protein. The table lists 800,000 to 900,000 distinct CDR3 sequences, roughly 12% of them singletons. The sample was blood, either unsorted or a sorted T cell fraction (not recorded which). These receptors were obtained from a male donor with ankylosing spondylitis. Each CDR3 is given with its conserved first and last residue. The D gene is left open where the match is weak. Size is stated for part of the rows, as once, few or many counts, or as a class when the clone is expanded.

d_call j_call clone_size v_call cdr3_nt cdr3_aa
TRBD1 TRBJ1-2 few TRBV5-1 TGCGCCAGCAGACCTACTTCCGGGACAGGGCTCTATGGCTACACCTTC CASRPTSGTGLYGYTF
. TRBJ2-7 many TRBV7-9 TGTGCCAGCAGCCCCTGGGACGGACCAACCTACGAGCAGTACTTC CASSPWDGPTYEQYF
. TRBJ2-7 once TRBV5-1 TGCGCCAGCAGCTTGGAGTCAGGGTACTACGAGCAGTACTTC CASSLESGYYEQYF
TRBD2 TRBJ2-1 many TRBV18 TGTGCCAGCTCACCATCGCGGGAGTACAATGAGCAGTTCTTC CASSPSREYNEQFF
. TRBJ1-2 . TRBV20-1 TGCAGTGCTAGAGTTCCGGGGGCGAGCTATGGCTACACCTTC CSARVPGASYGYTF
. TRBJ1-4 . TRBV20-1 TGCAGTGCTGAGGTTGAAAAACTGTTTTTT CSAEVEKLFF
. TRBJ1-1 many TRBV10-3 TGTGCCATCAGTGCTCCTCCTAAGGGGGGGAACACTGAAGCTTTCTTT CAISAPPKGGNTEAFF
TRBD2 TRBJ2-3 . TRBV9 TGTGCCAGCAGCGTAGGGTTCGCGGGGGGTACAGATACGCAGTATTTT CASSVGFAGGTDTQYF
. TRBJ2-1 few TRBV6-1 TGTGCCAGCAGTGAACGGGCAGGGAAGTTCTTC CASSERAGKFF
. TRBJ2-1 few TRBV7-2 TGTGCCAGCAGCCCGACCCCCAACTCCTACAATGAGCAGTTCTTC CASSPTPNSYNEQFF
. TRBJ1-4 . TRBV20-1 TGCAGTGCTAAAGGACGGCGAATTAATGAAAAACTGTTTTTT CSAKGRRINEKLFF
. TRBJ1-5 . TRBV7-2 TGTGCCAGCAGCGCAGCAGTGGGACGAACCCAGCCCCAGCATTTT CASSAAVGRTQPQHF
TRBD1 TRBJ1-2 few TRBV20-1 TGCAGTGCCCACACAGGGGGTGGCTATGGCTACACCTTC CSAHTGGGYGYTF
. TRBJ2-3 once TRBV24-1 TGTGCCACCAGTGATTTAGGTCGGGGCGCAGATACGCAGTATTTT CATSDLGRGADTQYF
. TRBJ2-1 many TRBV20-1 TGCAGTGCTAGAGAGGGCTCCTACAATGAGCAGTTCTTC CSAREGSYNEQFF
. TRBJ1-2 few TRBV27 TGTGCCAGCAGTACCCAGGGCCGGCCTCAGGCCTACGGCTACACCTTC CASSTQGRPQAYGYTF
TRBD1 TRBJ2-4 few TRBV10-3 TGTGCCATCAGTGCGGACAGGGGGCAATTAGCCAAAAACATTCAGTACTTC CAISADRGQLAKNIQYF
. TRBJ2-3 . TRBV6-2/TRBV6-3 TGTGCCAGTGCGGGACTTAGCACAGATACGCAGTATTTT CASAGLSTDTQYF
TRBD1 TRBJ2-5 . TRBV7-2 TGTGCCAGCAGCTTGGACAGGGTAAAAGAGACCCAGTACTTC CASSLDRVKETQYF
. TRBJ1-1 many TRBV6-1 TGTGCCAGCAGCCAGGGTCGATCAGGGAACACTGAAGCTTTCTTT CASSQGRSGNTEAFF
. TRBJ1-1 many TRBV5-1 TGCGCCAGCAGCTTGATCACAGGGAACACTGAAGCTTTCTTT CASSLITGNTEAFF
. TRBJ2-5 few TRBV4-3 TGCGCCAGCAGCCGAGAGTACACGGACAAGGAAAGGACCCAGTACTTC CASSREYTDKERTQYF
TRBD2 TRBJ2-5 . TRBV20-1 TGCAGTGCTAGAGGGACTAGCGGGAGGGTTCAAGAGACCCAGTACTTC CSARGTSGRVQETQYF
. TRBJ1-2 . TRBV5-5 TGTGCCAGCAGCTTATCCAGCAGCTATGGCTACACCTTC CASSLSSSYGYTF
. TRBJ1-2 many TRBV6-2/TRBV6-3 TGTGCCAGCAGCTCCCAACTCTATGGCTACACCTTC CASSSQLYGYTF
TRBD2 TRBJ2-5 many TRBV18 TGTGCCAGCTCAGCGGGGGAGAGGGCTTACCAAGAGACCCAGTACTTC CASSAGERAYQETQYF
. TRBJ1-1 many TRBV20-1 TGCAGGGGGGGTGGGGACACTGAAGCTTTCTTT CRGGGDTEAFF
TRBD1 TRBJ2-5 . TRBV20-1 TGCAGTGCTTTAAGGACAGGGCAAGAGACCCAGTACTTC CSALRTGQETQYF
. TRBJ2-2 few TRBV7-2 TGTGCCAGCAGCTCCCGGGGCCGGACAGAGAACACCGGGGAGCTGTTTTTT CASSSRGRTENTGELFF
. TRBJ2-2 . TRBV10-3 TGTGCCATCAGGCAGGGCGCCGCGAACACCGGGGAGCTGTTTTTT CAIRQGAANTGELFF